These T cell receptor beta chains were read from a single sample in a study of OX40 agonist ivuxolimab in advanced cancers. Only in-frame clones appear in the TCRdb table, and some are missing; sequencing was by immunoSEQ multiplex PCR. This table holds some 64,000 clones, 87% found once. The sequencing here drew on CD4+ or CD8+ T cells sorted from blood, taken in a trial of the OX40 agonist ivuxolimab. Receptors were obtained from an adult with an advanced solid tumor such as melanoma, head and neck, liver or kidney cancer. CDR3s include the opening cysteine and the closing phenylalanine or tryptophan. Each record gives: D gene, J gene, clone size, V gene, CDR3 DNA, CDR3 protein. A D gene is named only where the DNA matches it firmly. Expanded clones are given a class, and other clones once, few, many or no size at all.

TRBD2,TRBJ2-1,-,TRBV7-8,TGTGCCAGCAGCCCAAGGACTAGCGGGGGATACAATGAGCAGTTCTTC,CASSPRTSGGYNEQFF
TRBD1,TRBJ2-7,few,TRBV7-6,TGTGCCAGCAGCTTTGCCGGGACAGGAGCCTACGAGCAGTACTTC,CASSFAGTGAYEQYF
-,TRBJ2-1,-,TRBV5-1,TGCGCCAGCAGTCTGACTGGGCTTGATGAGCAGTTCTTC,CASSLTGLDEQFF
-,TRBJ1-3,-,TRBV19,TGTGCCAGTAGTTTTAGCGTCTCTGGAAACACCATATATTTT,CASSFSVSGNTIYF
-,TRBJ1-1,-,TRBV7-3,TGTGCCAGCAGCTTAACAAGGGGGAACACTGAAGCTTTCTTT,CASSLTRGNTEAFF
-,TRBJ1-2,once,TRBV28,TGTGCCAGCAGTTTACACAACAGGGTAACCTTC,CASSLHNRVTF
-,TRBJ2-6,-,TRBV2,TGTGCCAGCAGCAGCTCTGGGGCCAACGTCCTGACTTTC,CASSSSGANVLTF
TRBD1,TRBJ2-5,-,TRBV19,TGTGCCAGTAGTTTCCGGACAGGGGGCTGGCAAGAGACCCAGTACTTC,CASSFRTGGWQETQYF
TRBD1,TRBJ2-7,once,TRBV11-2,TGTGCCAGCAGCTTTTCCGGGACAGAAGACGAGCAGTACTTC,CASSFSGTEDEQYF
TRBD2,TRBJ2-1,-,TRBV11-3,TGTGCCAGCAGCTTAGGACTAGCGGCTTACAATGAGCAGTTCTTC,CASSLGLAAYNEQFF
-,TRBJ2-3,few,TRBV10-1,TGCGCCAGCAGTGAGTCCCCGGGAAGAGATACGCAGTATTTT,CASSESPGRDTQYF
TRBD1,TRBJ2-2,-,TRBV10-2,TGCGCCAGCAGTGACTCCGGGACAGGGACATTCGGGGAGCTGTTTTTT,CASSDSGTGTFGELFF
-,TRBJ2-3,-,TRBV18,TGTGCCAGCTCACCTCCAGAGGGGGCAGATACGCAGTATTTT,CASSPPEGADTQYF
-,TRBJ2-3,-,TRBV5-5,TGTGCCAGCAGCTTGGGTGGTTCCCTCAATACGCAGTATTTT,CASSLGGSLNTQYF
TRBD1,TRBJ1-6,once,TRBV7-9,TGTGCCAGCAGCTTACGGGACAGGGATAATTCACCCCTCCACTTT,CASSLRDRDNSPLHF
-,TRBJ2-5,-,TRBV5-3,TGTGCCAGAAGCTCGGGTCTCCAAGAGACCCAGTACTTC,CARSSGLQETQYF
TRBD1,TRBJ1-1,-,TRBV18,TGTGCCAGCTCACCGACAGGGAGGGGAGCTTTCTTT,CASSPTGRGAFF
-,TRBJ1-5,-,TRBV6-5,TGTGCCAGCACCGCGGATGCGGGCGGCAATCAGCCCCAGCATTTT,CASTADAGGNQPQHF
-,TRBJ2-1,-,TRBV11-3,TGTGCCAGCAGCTACCATAGGGGACACTGCCACAATGAGCAGTTCTTC,CASSYHRGHCHNEQFF
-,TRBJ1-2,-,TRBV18,TGTGCCAGCTCCCTCTTGGGTGGGAACTATGGCTACACCTTC,CASSLLGGNYGYTF
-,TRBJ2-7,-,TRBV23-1,TGCGCCAGCAGTCACCTCAGGGCTAGCCAAGAATGCGAGCAGTACTTC,CASSHLRASQECEQYF
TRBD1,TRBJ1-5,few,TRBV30,TGTGCCTGGAGTGGAAGACAGGGTGATAGCAATCAGCCCCAGCATTTT,CAWSGRQGDSNQPQHF
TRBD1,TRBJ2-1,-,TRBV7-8,TGTGCCAGCAGCTACCGGACAGGGGTCAATGAGCAGTTCTTC,CASSYRTGVNEQFF
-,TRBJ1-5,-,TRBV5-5,TGTGCCAGCAGCTTGGGGTACGGGTGGGATGGCAATCAGCCCCAGCATTTT,CASSLGYGWDGNQPQHF
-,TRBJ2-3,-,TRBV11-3,TGTGCCAGCAGCTTGAGGGACGGGTCCGTGGATACGCAGTATTTT,CASSLRDGSVDTQYF
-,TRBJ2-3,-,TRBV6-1,TGTGCCATCCCCGCGGGACACGATACGCAGTATTTT,CAIPAGHDTQYF
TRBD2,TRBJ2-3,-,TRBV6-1,TGTGCCAGCAGTGAAGCAACAGCGGGAACAGATACGCAGTATTTT,CASSEATAGTDTQYF
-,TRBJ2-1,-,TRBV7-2,TGTGCCAGCAGCTTAGTAGCGGTGTACAATGAGCAGTTCTTC,CASSLVAVYNEQFF
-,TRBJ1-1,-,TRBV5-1,TGCGCCAGCAGCTTGGTAGGAACGGGCACTGAAGCTTTCTTT,CASSLVGTGTEAFF
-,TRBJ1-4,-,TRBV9,TGTGCCAGCAGCCAGGGTCAGGGTGAAAAACTGTTTTTT,CASSQGQGEKLFF
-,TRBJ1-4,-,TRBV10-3,TGTGCCATCAGTGTCTTAAATGAAAAACTGTTTTTT,CAISVLNEKLFF
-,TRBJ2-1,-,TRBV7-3,TGTGCCAGCAGCCCAGTCCTAGTCGGTGAGCAGTTCTTC,CASSPVLVGEQFF
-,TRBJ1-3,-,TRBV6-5,TGTGCCAGCAAGGGCGCTACTGGAAACACCATATATTTT,CASKGATGNTIYF
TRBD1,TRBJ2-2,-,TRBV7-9,TGTGCCAGCAGTCCCGGGACAGGGGCCCCCGGGGAGCTGTTTTTT,CASSPGTGAPGELFF
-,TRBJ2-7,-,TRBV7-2,TGTGCCAGCACTCCTCAGATGAGCTCCTACGAGCAGTACTTC,CASTPQMSSYEQYF